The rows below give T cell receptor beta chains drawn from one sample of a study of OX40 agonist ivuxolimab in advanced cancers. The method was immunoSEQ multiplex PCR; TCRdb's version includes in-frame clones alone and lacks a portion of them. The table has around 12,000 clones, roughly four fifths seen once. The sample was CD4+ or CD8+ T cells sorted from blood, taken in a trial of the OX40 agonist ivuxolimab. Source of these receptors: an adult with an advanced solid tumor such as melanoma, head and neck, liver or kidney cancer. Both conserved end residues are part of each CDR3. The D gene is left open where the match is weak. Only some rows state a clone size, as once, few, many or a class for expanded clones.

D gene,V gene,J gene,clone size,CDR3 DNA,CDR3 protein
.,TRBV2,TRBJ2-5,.,TGTGCCAGCACCCAAGGCCGCGGGGGCCTGCAAGAGACCCAGTACTTC,CASTQGRGGLQETQYF
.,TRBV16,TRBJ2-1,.,TGTGCCAGCAGCCAATCTTCACAGGCTGACGAGCAGTTCTTC,CASSQSSQADEQFF
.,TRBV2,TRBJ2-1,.,TGTGCCAGTCGGGAGAGCTCCTACAATGAGCAGTTCTTC,CASRESSYNEQFF
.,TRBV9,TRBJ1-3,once,TGTGCCAGCGGAGATCGGGGCTCTGGAAACACCATATATTTT,CASGDRGSGNTIYF
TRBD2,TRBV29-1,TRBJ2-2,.,TGCAGCGTTGAAGGGCGGGAGAGAAACACCGGGGAGCTGTTTTTT,CSVEGRERNTGELFF
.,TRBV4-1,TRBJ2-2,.,TGCGCCAGCAGCCAAGAATGGAGCCAAATCAACACCGGGGAGCTGTTTTTT,CASSQEWSQINTGELFF
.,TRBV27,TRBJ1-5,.,TGTGCCAGCAGTTTCCGGGGCGGCAATCAGCCCCAGCATTTT,CASSFRGGNQPQHF
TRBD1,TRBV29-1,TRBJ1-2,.,TGCAGCGTTGAAGCTACAGGGGGCCTGGGGGGCTACACCTTC,CSVEATGGLGGYTF
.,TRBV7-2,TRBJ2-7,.,TGTGCCAGCAGCTTAGAACACTATTCCTACGAGCAGTACTTC,CASSLEHYSYEQYF
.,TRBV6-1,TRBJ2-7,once,TGTGCCAGCAACCCCACAGGGTTGTACGAGCAGTACTTC,CASNPTGLYEQYF
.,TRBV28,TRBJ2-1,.,TGTGCCAGCAGTCCAGGGGACTCCTGGGTCTTC,CASSPGDSWVF
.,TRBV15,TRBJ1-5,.,TGTGCCACCAGCAGTTTCTCAGGGGACAATCAGCCCCAGCATTTT,CATSSFSGDNQPQHF
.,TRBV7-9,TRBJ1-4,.,TGTGCCAGCAGCTTAGCGGCGCCGAATAATGAAAAACTGTTTTTT,CASSLAAPNNEKLFF
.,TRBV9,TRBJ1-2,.,TGTGCCAGCAGCGTCCCCGGGGCGCGCGGCTACACCTTC,CASSVPGARGYTF
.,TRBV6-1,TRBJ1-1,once,TGTGCCATCGGTTATCTGAACACTGAAGCTTTCTTT,CAIGYLNTEAFF